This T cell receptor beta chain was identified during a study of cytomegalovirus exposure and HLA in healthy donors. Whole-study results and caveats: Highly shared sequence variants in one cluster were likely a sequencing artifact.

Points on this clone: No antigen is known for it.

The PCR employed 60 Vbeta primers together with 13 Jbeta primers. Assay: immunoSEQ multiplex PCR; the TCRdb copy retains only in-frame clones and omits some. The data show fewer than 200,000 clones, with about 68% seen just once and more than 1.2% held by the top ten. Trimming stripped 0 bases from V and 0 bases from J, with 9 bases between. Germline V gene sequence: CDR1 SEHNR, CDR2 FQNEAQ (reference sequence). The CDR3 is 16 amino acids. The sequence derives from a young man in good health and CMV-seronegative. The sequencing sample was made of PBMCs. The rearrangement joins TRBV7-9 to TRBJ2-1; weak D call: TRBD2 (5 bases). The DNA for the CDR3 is TGTGCCAGCAGCTTAGCGCCCGGGAACTCCTACAATGAGCAGTTCTTC. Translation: CASSLAPGNSYNEQFF.